These 5 T cell receptor beta chains share one sample of origin, sequenced in a study of T cell repertoires in cytomegalovirus infection. TCRdb ran MiXCR on the reads and lists one entry per CDR3 protein. The sample lists some 180,000 distinct CDR3 sequences, roughly a sixth seen once, with about 25% in the top ten. The material sequenced was CD8+ T cells from PBMCs. The receptors derive from a human donor in good health (CMV status not recorded). Some clones in this sample may be carry-over from other donors' samples.

This clonotype turned up a few times. This chain's CDR3 is CASSLNMRGAGTDTQYF. The CDR3 DNA follows: TGTGCCAGCAGCTTAAACATGAGGGGCGCCGGCACAGATACGCAGTATTTT. This rearrangement joins TRBV7-8 to TRBJ2-3, with D perhaps TRBD1 or TRBD2 (5 bases each). The CDR3 runs 17 residues. Trimming shortened V by 2 bases and J by 1 base, and 16 bases separated the two germline ends. Germline CDR1 reads SGHVS; CDR2 reads FQNEAQ.

This chain uses TRBV11-2 with TRBJ2-5; D is uncertain. The CDR3 runs 16 residues. Trimming took 1 base from V and 2 from J, leaving 14 bases between them. CDR1 and CDR2 from the germline V gene are SGHAT and FQNNGV. CDR3 sequence (DNA): TGTGCCAGCAGCTTAGGGGTTCTGGCGGCACAAGAGACCCAGTACTTC. Amino acid sequence: CASSLGVLAAQETQYF.

The sample holds a few counts of this clonotype. The chain couples TRBV12-3 or TRBV12-4 to TRBJ2-3; TRBD2 might be the D (6 bases). Trimming stripped 5 bases from V and 8 bases from J, with 11 bases between. The CDR3 has 12 residues. The CDR3 region has the DNA TGTGCCAGCAGTCCCGAGGGAGGTACGCAGTATTTT. Protein sequence: CASSPEGGTQYF.

The CDR3 protein is CASSLETGAYEQYF. CDR3 bases: TGTGCCAGCAGTTTGGAGACAGGCGCCTACGAGCAGTACTTC. The rearrangement links TRBV12-3 or TRBV12-4 to TRBJ2-7; the D gene is possibly TRBD1 (6 bases). The CDR3 loop spans 14 amino acids. V lost 3 bases to trimming and J lost 2 bases, with 11 bases between them.

The chain employs TRBV29-1 and TRBJ1-6, with D unclear. Germline CDR1 reads SQVTM; CDR2 reads ANQGSEA. V was shortened by 2 bases and J by 8 bases, with 22 bases between the two germline ends. This CDR3 is 17 amino acids long. DNA of the CDR3: TGCAGCGTTGAATTGAATATCGGGAAAGTTAGTGATTCACCCCTCCACTTT. This translates into CSVELNIGKVSDSPLHF.